The 4 T cell receptor beta chains below were found in one sample sequenced in a study of metastatic and nonmetastatic thyroid tumors. Through MiXCR, TCRdb re-clonotyped the PCR reads. The table has 15,000 to 20,000 clones, approximately 13% seen once. Thyroid surgery was performed in patients who had received no treatment beforehand. The specimen was tumor tissue. The receptors originated from a female donor with papillary thyroid cancer or a benign thyroid nodule (not recorded which). Some clones in this sample may be carry-over from other donors' samples.

This clone was observed many times. The chain couples TRBV6-1 to TRBJ1-1; weak D call: TRBD1 (5 bases). The CDR3 sequence is 12 residues long. Germline V gene lookup returns CDR1 MNHNS and CDR2 SASEGT. V was pared by 6 bases and J by 5 bases, with 10 bases between. In DNA form, the CDR3 reads TGTGCCAGCAGACAGACAGAGACTGAAGCTTTCTTT. It yields the protein CASRQTETEAFF.

This clone was seen at least ten times. The chain joins TRBV4-3 to TRBJ1-1, with no clear D. The germline V gene has CDR1 LGHNA and CDR2 YSLEER. The ends were cut back, 3 bases at V and 11 bases at J, with 16 bases in the middle. The CDR3 spans 13 residues. The CDR3 nucleotides read TGCGCCAGCAGCCAGGACCCGGCGCTGGGGGCTTTCTTT. Amino acid sequence: CASSQDPALGAFF.

The chain recombines TRBV27 with TRBJ1-3, with 7 nucleotides matching TRBD1. Germline-derived CDR1 and CDR2 are MNHEY and SMNVEV (reference sequence). This CDR3 region has 15 residues. V shed 4 bases, J shed 8 bases, and the junction held 11 bases outside the gene matches. The CDR3 is CASSSQGVPSDTIYF. The CDR3 nucleotides are TGTGCCAGCAGTTCCCAGGGGGTCCCCTCGGACACCATATATTTT.

This clone was seen repeatedly, ten times or more. V gene TRBV24-1 combines with J gene TRBJ2-2; no reliable D call. CDR3 length: 14 amino acids. Trimming took 0 bases from V and 8 from J, leaving 9 bases between them. Germline values: CDR1 KGHDR, CDR2 SFDVKD. The CDR3 nucleotides read TGTGCCACCAGTGATTTGCTGTTCAAGGGGGAGCTGTTTTTT. Translated, it gives CATSDLLFKGELFF.